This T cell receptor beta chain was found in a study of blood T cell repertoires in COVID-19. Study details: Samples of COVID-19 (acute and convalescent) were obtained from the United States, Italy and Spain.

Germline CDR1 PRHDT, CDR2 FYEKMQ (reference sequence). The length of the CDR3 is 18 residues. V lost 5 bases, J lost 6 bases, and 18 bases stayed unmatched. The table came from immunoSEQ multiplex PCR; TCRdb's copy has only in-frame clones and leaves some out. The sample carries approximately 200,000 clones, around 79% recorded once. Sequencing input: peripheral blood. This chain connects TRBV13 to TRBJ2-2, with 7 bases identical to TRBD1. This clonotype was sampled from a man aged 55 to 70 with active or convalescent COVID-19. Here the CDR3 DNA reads TGTGCCAGCAGCGATCAAACAGGGGTTGACCCCTTAGCCGGGGAGCTGTTTTTT. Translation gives CASSDQTGVDPLAGELFF.